This TCR beta chain was sequenced in a study of blood T cell repertoires in COVID-19. Background on the study: Samples taken during acute and convalescent COVID-19 were collected in the United States, Italy and Spain. The cDNA or gDNA used as material had been derived from T cells, B-cell-depleted T cells, or PBMCs.

There are a few counts of this clone. The CDR3 length is 15 residues. Germline CDR1 reads SGHTA; CDR2 reads FQGTGA. V was cut by 1 base and J by 10 bases, with 14 bases left in between. Original analysis: Reference gene primer amplification in the assay estimated nucleated cell counts. The data were produced by immunoSEQ multiplex PCR, yet TCRdb's version contains in-frame clones alone and is incomplete. That table gives V, J and clone size, and the DNA gave D and trimming. The sample consists of 55,000 to 90,000 clones, 75% to 95% of them appearing once. The J gene is TRBJ1-6, the V gene TRBV7-3; D might be TRBD1 (6 bases). Input material: peripheral blood. This TCR came from a human donor with active COVID-19. The donor label of this sample is uncertain. The chain's CDR3 is CASSLNQGRGSPLHF. CDR3 coding DNA: TGTGCCAGCAGCTTAAACCAGGGGCGAGGATCACCCCTCCACTTT.